This T cell receptor (beta chain) was found in a study of shared clonotypes between healthy human individuals. Naive CD8 cells, CD45RO-negative and positively selected for CCR7, excluded terminally differentiated effector memory CD45RA+ cells. General study results and limits: Naive subsets generally exceeded memory subsets in estimated richness.

On this clone: The antigen is undetermined. Other nucleotide sequences in the sample specify the same CDR3.

This CDR3 has 13 residues. Trimming shortened V by 4 bases and J by 3 bases, and 10 bases separated the two germline ends. The germline CDR1 and CDR2 sequences are SGHAT and FQNNGV. Genomic DNA belonging to each subset was distributed in equal measure over several immunoSEQ plates. The assay was immunoSEQ multiplex PCR, and TCRdb's table has in-frame clones only and misses some. Of about 2 million clones listed, about 95% are singletons. The TCR was taken from a man younger than 30 in good health. The chain carries TRBV11-2 and TRBJ2-7, with D perhaps given as TRBD1 or TRBD2 (5 bases each). Input material: naive CD8+ T cells sorted from blood. The DNA for the CDR3 is TGTGCCAGCAGCTCTGGGGACGGCTACGAGCAGTACTTC. It yields the protein CASSSGDGYEQYF.